Each of the 20 T cell receptor beta chains below was sequenced from the same sample in a study of cytomegalovirus exposure and HLA in healthy donors. In the PCR, 60 Vbeta and 13 Jbeta primers were used. Some clones are missing from TCRdb's copy, which holds only in-frame ones; the method was immunoSEQ multiplex PCR. Of 90,000 to 130,000 clones in the sample, around 85% are singletons; the top ten hold around 2%. Sequencing was carried out using PBMCs. The source is a man aged 40-49 years in good health and CMV-seronegative.

The chain uses TRBV6-6 and TRBJ1-1; D remains unclear. V was trimmed by 6 bases and J by 6 bases, leaving 11 bases between them. The CDR3 covers 12 residues. Germline V gene lookup returns CDR1 MNHNY and CDR2 SVGAGI (reference sequence). CDR3 in amino acids: CASSSEIPEAFF. DNA of the CDR3: TGTGCCAGCAGCTCGGAGATCCCTGAAGCTTTCTTT.

The rearrangement links TRBV28 to TRBJ1-1; D remains ambiguous. In germline, CDR1 is MDHEN, CDR2 SYDVKM. The V end lost 3 bases, the J end lost 11 bases, and 13 bases lay between the germline ends. CDR3 length: 12 residues. The CDR3 is CASSFPPGRAFF. CDR3 bases: TGTGCCAGCAGTTTCCCCCCTGGGAGGGCTTTCTTT.

The chain has TRBV10-3 and TRBJ1-1; no clear D. From germline, CDR1 is ENHRY and CDR2 SYGVKD. V gave up 4 bases and J gave up 0 bases, with 3 bases separating them. This CDR3 spans 12 amino acids. In DNA, the CDR3 is TGTGCCATCAGTGGCGTGAACACTGAAGCTTTCTTT. It codes for CAISGVNTEAFF.

This chain joins TRBV7-2 and TRBJ2-7; D ambiguous. Trimming pared 1 base from V and 0 bases from J, leaving 7 bases between. The CDR3 is made up of 14 amino acids. CDR1 is SGHTA and CDR2 is FQGNSA in the germline V gene. In DNA form, the CDR3 reads TGTGCCAGCAGCTTAGGACGGAGCTCCTACGAGCAGTACTTC. Its protein product is CASSLGRSSYEQYF.

The V call is TRBV5-5, the J call TRBJ1-6, with D tentatively TRBD1 (6 bases). Germline CDR1 is SGHKS and CDR2 is YYEKEE (reference sequence). This CDR3 has 14 amino acids. V lost 2 bases and J 6 bases, leaving 9 bases between the germline ends. In DNA form, the CDR3 reads TGTGCCAGCAGCTTTGGACAGAGTAATTCACCCCTCCACTTT. Translating it yields CASSFGQSNSPLHF.

This chain uses TRBV9 with TRBJ2-3; 13 nucleotides agree with TRBD2. The CDR3 loop spans 18 amino acids. CDR1 SGDLS and CDR2 YYNGEE come from the germline V gene. Trimming at V came to 3 bases and at J to 4 bases, leaving 11 bases not matched to a gene. The CDR3 loop reads CASSDPRLAGGPPDTQYF. As DNA, the CDR3 is TGTGCCAGCAGCGACCCCCGACTAGCGGGGGGCCCCCCAGATACGCAGTATTTT.

The rearrangement uses TRBV29-1 and TRBJ1-1; no reliable D call. CDR3 length equals 11 residues. Trimming pared 4 bases from V and 6 bases from J, leaving 9 bases between. Germline assignment: CDR1 SQVTM and CDR2 ANQGSEA. CDR3 sequence reads: CSVAGLAEAFF. The CDR3 DNA follows: TGCAGCGTTGCGGGGTTGGCTGAAGCTTTCTTT.

V is TRBV27 and J is TRBJ1-1, with TRBD1 identical over 7 bases. Losses at the gene ends were 4 bases for V and 3 bases for J; bases not matched to a gene: 2. The CDR3 contains 13 residues. Per the germline V gene, CDR1 is MNHEY and CDR2 is SMNVEV (reference sequence). CDR3 in DNA: TGTGCCAGCAGTTACAGGGGAGACACTGAAGCTTTCTTT. It is translated as CASSYRGDTEAFF.

V and J are TRBV6-5 and TRBJ1-6, with D possibly TRBD1 on 6 matching bases. Germline V CDR1 and CDR2: MNHEY, SVGAGI. The CDR3 length is 15 residues. The germline V and J ends were trimmed by 7 bases and 7 bases, with 17 bases remaining between them. The CDR3 DNA follows: TGTGCCAGCACCCAACGGGGGGCAGGAAATTCACCCCTCCACTTT. This gives the protein CASTQRGAGNSPLHF.

This rearrangement joins TRBV5-4 to TRBJ1-3; no clear D. The germline V and J ends were trimmed by 1 base and 4 bases, with 6 bases remaining between them. The CDR3 contains 13 residues. From germline, CDR1 is SGHNT and CDR2 YYREEE (reference sequence). The CDR3 loop is CASSLTEGNTIYF. In nucleotides, the CDR3 is TGTGCCAGCAGCTTGACGGAGGGAAACACCATATATTTT. The full variable domain, with the rest looked up from reference TRBV5-4 and TRBJ1-3, is ETGVTQSPTHLIKTRGQQVTLRCSSQSGHNTVSWYQQALGQGPQFIFQYYREEENGRGNFPPRFSGLQFPNYSSELNVNALELDDSALYLCASSLTEGNTIYFGEGSWLTVV.

The count of this clone is one. The chain carries TRBV5-6 and TRBJ1-5; D possibly corresponds to TRBD1 (5 bases). Trimming removed 0 bases from V and 3 bases from J, with 13 bases in between. Germline values: CDR1 SGHDT, CDR2 YYEEEE. The CDR3 has 16 residues. CDR3 amino acids: CASSLAGQGFNQPQHF. DNA of the CDR3: TGTGCCAGCAGCTTGGCCGGGCAGGGTTTCAATCAGCCCCAGCATTTT.

The chain joins TRBV4-1 to TRBJ1-5; weak D call: TRBD1 (5 bases). V was shortened by 0 bases and J by 3 bases, with 15 bases between the two germline ends. The CDR3 has 17 residues. Germline CDR1 and CDR2: MGHRA and YSYEKL. The CDR3 here is CASSQDYETEINQPQHF. Here the CDR3 DNA reads TGCGCCAGCAGCCAAGATTATGAGACAGAAATCAATCAGCCCCAGCATTTT.

This clone was recorded only once. V gene TRBV25-1 combines with J gene TRBJ1-2; TRBD1 agrees at 12 bases. Per the germline V gene, CDR1 is MGHDK and CDR2 is SYGVNS. The CDR3 has 16 residues. V trimming: 4 bases; J trimming: 6 bases; junction bases outside the gene matches: 9. The CDR3 reads CASSGSGTGGRNGYTF. The CDR3, as DNA: TGTGCCAGCAGTGGTTCCGGGACAGGGGGCCGGAATGGCTACACCTTC.

V usage is TRBV5-1 and J usage is TRBJ2-6; D is perhaps TRBD1 (5 bases). The CDR3 has 14 amino acids. V lost 0 bases and J 10 bases, leaving 11 bases between the germline ends. Germline CDR1 reads SGHRS; CDR2 reads YFSETQ. CDR3 sequence: CASSLEGSKNVLTF. The DNA for the CDR3 is TGCGCCAGCAGCTTGGAGGGGTCAAAAAACGTCCTGACTTTC.

The V gene is TRBV28, the J gene TRBJ1-1; TRBD1 might be the D (5 bases). The V gene lost 6 bases and the J gene lost 0 bases, with 17 bases spanning the gap. The CDR3 spans 16 residues. Per germline, CDR1 MDHEN and CDR2 SYDVKM. CDR3 in amino acids: CASRNRGVTLNTEAFF. For the CDR3, the DNA is TGTGCCAGCAGAAATCGGGGGGTGACCCTGAACACTGAAGCTTTCTTT.

The chain is built from TRBV5-1 and TRBJ1-5; TRBD1 might be the D (5 bases). V dropped 3 bases and J dropped 7 bases, with 11 bases sitting between them. Germline V gene data show CDR1 as SGHRS and CDR2 as YFSETQ. The CDR3 spans 13 residues. The CDR3 nucleotides read TGCGCCAGCAGCTCCCTTCAGGGCCAGCCCCAGCATTTT. Its translation is CASSSLQGQPQHF.

The chain joins TRBV14 to TRBJ1-5; D uncertain. This CDR3 is 13 amino acids long. In germline, CDR1 is SGHDN, CDR2 FVKESK. Trimming pared 0 bases from V and 4 bases from J, leaving 4 bases between. In DNA form, the CDR3 reads TGTGCCAGCAGCCAAGATCGGAATCAGCCCCAGCATTTT. It codes for CASSQDRNQPQHF.

The V call is TRBV30, the J call TRBJ1-2; 10 bases agree with TRBD1. The germline CDR1 and CDR2 sequences are GTSNPN and SVGIG (reference sequence). The ends lost 0 bases at V and 2 bases at J; junction bases unmatched: 6. The CDR3 is 16 amino acids. CDR3 sequence reads: CAWSVLGDRGNYGYTF. The CDR3 DNA follows: TGTGCCTGGAGTGTACTAGGGGACAGGGGAAACTATGGCTACACCTTC.

This sequence joins TRBV28 and TRBJ2-7; tentatively, D is TRBD2 (7 bases). CDR1 is MDHEN, CDR2 SYDVKM, per germline. V lost 5 bases and J 0 bases, leaving 11 bases between the germline ends. The CDR3 contains 14 residues. The CDR3 loop reads CASSRGGTSYEQYF. CDR3 DNA sequence: TGTGCCAGCAGTAGGGGGGGGACCTCCTACGAGCAGTACTTC.

The chain is built from TRBV7-9 and TRBJ1-6, with TRBD1 identical over 9 bases. CDR3 size: 14 residues. V was clipped by 6 bases and J by 10 bases; unmatched bases: 7. In germline, CDR1 is SEHNR, CDR2 FQNEAQ (reference sequence). CDR3 region: CASRGQGGGSPLHF. CDR3 in DNA: TGTGCCAGCAGGGGACAGGGTGGTGGATCACCCCTCCACTTT. The variable domain in full, with the rest retrieved from reference TRBV7-9 and TRBJ1-6, is DTGVSQNPRHKITKRGQNVTFRCDPISEHNRLYWYRQTLGQGPEFLTYFQNEAQLEKSRLLSDRFSAERPKGSFSTLEIQRTEQGDSAMYLCASRGQGGGSPLHFGNGTRLTVT.